The T cell receptor beta chain under discussion was sequenced for a study of cytomegalovirus exposure and HLA in healthy donors. The study's findings and limits: A prior analysis recorded that most TCR beta V segments were productive about 90% or about 30% of the time. Cytomegalovirus-associated TCR beta chains were listed, numbering 150 to 200.

J gave up 8 bases and V 2 bases, and 4 bases lay outside the gene matches. CDR3 length equals 14 residues. Per the germline V gene, CDR1 is SGHRS and CDR2 is YFSETQ. PCR primers comprised 60 Vbeta and 13 Jbeta primers. As handled by the study authors: Later, 65 million to 85 million unique TCR beta chains were counted in an analysis, and roughly 11 million of them were shared. Data came from immunoSEQ multiplex PCR; TCRdb stores just in-frame clones and leaves some out. The DNA gave D and trimming, while V, J and clone size come from that table. The data hold 150,000 or so clones, with approximately 83% observed a single time. As concerns this clone: The target antigen is unknown.

The material sequenced was PBMCs. The J gene is TRBJ1-4, the V gene TRBV5-1; TRBD1 aligns across 9 bases. This clonotype was obtained from a male donor in good health and CMV-seronegative. CDR3 region: CASSLGTGREKLFF. CDR3 DNA: TGCGCCAGCAGCTTAGGGACAGGGCGCGAAAAACTGTTTTTT.